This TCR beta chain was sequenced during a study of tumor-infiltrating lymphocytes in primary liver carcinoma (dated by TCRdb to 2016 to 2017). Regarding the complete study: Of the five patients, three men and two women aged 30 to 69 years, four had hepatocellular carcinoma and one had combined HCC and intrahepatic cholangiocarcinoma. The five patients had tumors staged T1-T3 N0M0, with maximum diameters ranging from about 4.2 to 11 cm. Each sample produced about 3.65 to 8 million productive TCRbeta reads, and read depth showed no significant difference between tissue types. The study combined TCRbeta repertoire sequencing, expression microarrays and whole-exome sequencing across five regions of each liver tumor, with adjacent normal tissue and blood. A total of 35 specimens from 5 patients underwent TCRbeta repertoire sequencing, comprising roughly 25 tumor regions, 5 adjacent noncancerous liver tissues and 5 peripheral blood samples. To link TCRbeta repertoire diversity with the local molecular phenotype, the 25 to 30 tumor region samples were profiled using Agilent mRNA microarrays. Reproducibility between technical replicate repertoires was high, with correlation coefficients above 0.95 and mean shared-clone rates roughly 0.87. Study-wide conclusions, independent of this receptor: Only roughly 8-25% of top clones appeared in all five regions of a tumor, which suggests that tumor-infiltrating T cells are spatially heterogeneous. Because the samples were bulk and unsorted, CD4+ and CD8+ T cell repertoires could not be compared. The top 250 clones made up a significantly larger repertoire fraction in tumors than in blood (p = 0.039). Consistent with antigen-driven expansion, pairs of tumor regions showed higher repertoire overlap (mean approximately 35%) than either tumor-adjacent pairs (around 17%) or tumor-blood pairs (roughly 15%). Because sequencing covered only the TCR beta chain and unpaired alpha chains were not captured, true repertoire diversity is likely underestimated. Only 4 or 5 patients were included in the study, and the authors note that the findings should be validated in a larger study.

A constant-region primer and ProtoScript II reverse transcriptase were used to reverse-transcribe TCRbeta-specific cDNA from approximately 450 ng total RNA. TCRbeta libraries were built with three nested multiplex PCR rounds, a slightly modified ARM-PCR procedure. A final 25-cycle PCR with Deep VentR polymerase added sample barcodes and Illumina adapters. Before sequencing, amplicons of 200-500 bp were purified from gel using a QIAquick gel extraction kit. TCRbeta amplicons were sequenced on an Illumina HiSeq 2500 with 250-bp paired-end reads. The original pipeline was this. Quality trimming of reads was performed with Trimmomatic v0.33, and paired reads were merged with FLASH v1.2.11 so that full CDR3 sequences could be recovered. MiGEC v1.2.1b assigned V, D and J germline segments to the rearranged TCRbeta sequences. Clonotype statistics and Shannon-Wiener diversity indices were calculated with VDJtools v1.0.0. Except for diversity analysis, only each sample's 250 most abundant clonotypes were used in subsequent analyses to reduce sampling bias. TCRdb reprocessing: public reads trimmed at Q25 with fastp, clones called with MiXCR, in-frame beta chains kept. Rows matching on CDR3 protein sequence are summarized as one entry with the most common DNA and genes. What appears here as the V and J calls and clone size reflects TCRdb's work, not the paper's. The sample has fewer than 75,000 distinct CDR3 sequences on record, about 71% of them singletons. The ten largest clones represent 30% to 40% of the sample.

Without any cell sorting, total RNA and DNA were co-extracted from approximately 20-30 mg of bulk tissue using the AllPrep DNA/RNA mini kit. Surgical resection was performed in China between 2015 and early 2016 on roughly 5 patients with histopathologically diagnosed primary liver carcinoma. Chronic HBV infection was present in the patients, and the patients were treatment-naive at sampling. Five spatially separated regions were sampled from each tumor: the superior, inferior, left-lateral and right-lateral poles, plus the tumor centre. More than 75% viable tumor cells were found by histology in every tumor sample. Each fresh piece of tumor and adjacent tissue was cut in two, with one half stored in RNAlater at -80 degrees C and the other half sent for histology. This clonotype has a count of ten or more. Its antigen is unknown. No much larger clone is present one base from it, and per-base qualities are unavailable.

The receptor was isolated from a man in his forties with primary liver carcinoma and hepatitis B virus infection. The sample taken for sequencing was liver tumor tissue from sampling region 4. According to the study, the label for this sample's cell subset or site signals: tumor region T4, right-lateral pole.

Here is the DNA: TGTGCCAGCAGCCGCCTAAGTGAGCAGTTCTTC. Its protein is CASSRLSEQFF. This receptor chain uses TRBV28 and TRBJ2-1; the D gene assignment is ambiguous. Inclusive of the bounding cysteine and phenylalanine, the CDR3 is 11 residues long. Solely the CDR3 DNA is kept, with 33 bases framed from the first base. Between the V and J ends, shortened by 6 bases and 9 bases respectively, the junction contains 9 bases. The CDR1 and CDR2 encoded by the germline V gene are MDHEN and SYDVKM.